The rows below give T cell receptor beta chains drawn from one sample of a study of OX40 agonist ivuxolimab in advanced cancers. This table comes from immunoSEQ multiplex PCR, and its TCRdb copy is limited to in-frame clones, with some not included. The data contain approximately 46,000 clones, around 77% of them singletons. Source: CD4+ or CD8+ T cells sorted from blood, taken in a trial of the OX40 agonist ivuxolimab. Receptor source: an adult with an advanced solid tumor such as melanoma, head and neck, liver or kidney cancer. Each CDR3 is given with its conserved first and last residue. Size is stated for part of the rows, as once, few or many counts, or as a class when the clone is expanded.

V: TRBV10-1; size: .; J: TRBJ2-3; CDR3: CASSDRDSTDTQYF
V: TRBV18; size: .; J: TRBJ2-1; CDR3: CASSPLASGRNEQFF
V: TRBV6-1; size: .; J: TRBJ2-2; CDR3: CASRRAGATGELFF
V: TRBV10-3; size: .; J: TRBJ2-3; CDR3: CASTKGQRSSTDTQYF
V: TRBV28; size: few; J: TRBJ2-3; CDR3: CASSQGGSSDTQYF
V: TRBV5-8; size: once; J: TRBJ2-1; CDR3: CATELAGVSGGYNEQFF
V: TRBV18; size: once; J: TRBJ2-7; CDR3: CASSPGTSGVFSYEQYF
V: TRBV7-2; size: .; J: TRBJ2-7; CDR3: CASHSGTGGYEQYF
V: TRBV6-4; size: .; J: TRBJ2-2; CDR3: CASSVLKLTATNTGELFF
V: TRBV5-6; size: .; J: TRBJ2-1; CDR3: CASSLSFVGEQFF
V: TRBV12-5; size: .; J: TRBJ2-3; CDR3: CASALDALGTDTQYF
V: TRBV11-2; size: .; J: TRBJ1-1; CDR3: CASSLVSAPEAFF
V: TRBV28; size: few; J: TRBJ2-2; CDR3: CASSFSSGRPQNTGELFF
V: TRBV5-8; size: .; J: TRBJ2-1; CDR3: CASSIRGWGYNEQFF
V: TRBV11-2; size: .; J: TRBJ1-1; CDR3: CASSLKTNTEAFF
V: TRBV7-9; size: .; J: TRBJ2-2; CDR3: CASSFHFRGELFF
V: TRBV20-1; size: .; J: TRBJ2-7; CDR3: CSASNAYEQYF
V: TRBV14; size: medium-sized; J: TRBJ1-1; CDR3: CASSQYHRGTEAFF
V: TRBV28; size: .; J: TRBJ2-5; CDR3: CASSQRTSGAETQYF
V: TRBV4-1; size: .; J: TRBJ2-2; CDR3: CASSQDQAGANTGELFF
V: TRBV2; size: .; J: TRBJ2-7; CDR3: CASRLAGTYEQYF
V: TRBV18; size: .; J: TRBJ1-6; CDR3: CASSLATGSYNLPLHF
V: TRBV6-5; size: .; J: TRBJ1-2; CDR3: CASTDPNRGGYTF